The rows below give T cell receptor beta chains drawn from one sample of a study of T cell responses to AZD1222 COVID-19 vaccine. Clones were read by immunoSEQ multiplex PCR, and TCRdb kept only the in-frame ones, dropping some. The sample comprises around 270,000 clones, almost 95% of which are singletons, and less than 0.6% rests with the top ten. Material: peripheral blood, obtained 28 days after the second AZD1222 dose. The receptors stem from an adult who received the AZD1222 COVID-19 vaccine. The CDR3 runs from the conserved cysteine through the conserved F or W. Each record gives: J gene, V gene, D gene, clone size, CDR3 protein, CDR3 DNA. D genes are given only for firm matches. Not all rows give a size; the values are once, few, many and, for expanded clones, a class.

j_call: TRBJ2-7
v_call: TRBV4-3
d_call: TRBD1
clone_size: -
cdr3_aa: CASSQGQGRGYEQYF
cdr3_nt: TGCGCCAGCAGCCAAGGACAGGGTAGAGGCTACGAGCAGTACTTC

j_call: TRBJ1-2
v_call: TRBV28
d_call: -
clone_size: -
cdr3_aa: CASSFSGPDGYTF
cdr3_nt: TGTGCCAGCAGTTTTTCCGGGCCGGATGGCTACACCTTC

j_call: TRBJ2-5
v_call: TRBV7-2
d_call: -
clone_size: -
cdr3_aa: CASSQRRAVEETQYF
cdr3_nt: TGTGCCAGCAGCCAGAGGAGGGCGGTGGAAGAGACCCAGTACTTC

j_call: TRBJ2-7
v_call: TRBV11-2
d_call: -
clone_size: -
cdr3_aa: CASSLALRGRYEQYF
cdr3_nt: TGTGCCAGCAGCTTAGCCCTAAGGGGTCGGTACGAGCAGTACTTC

j_call: TRBJ2-7
v_call: TRBV5-4
d_call: -
clone_size: -
cdr3_aa: CASSFGQPSSYEQYF
cdr3_nt: TGTGCCAGCAGCTTCGGACAGCCGAGCTCCTACGAGCAGTACTTC

j_call: TRBJ2-5
v_call: TRBV5-1
d_call: -
clone_size: -
cdr3_aa: CASKDTGETQYF
cdr3_nt: TGCGCCAGCAAAGACACGGGGGAGACCCAGTACTTC

j_call: TRBJ1-4
v_call: TRBV2
d_call: TRBD1
clone_size: -
cdr3_aa: CASSEGARGEKLFF
cdr3_nt: TGTGCCAGCAGCGAGGGGGCTCGGGGTGAAAAACTGTTTTTT

j_call: TRBJ2-7
v_call: TRBV5-1
d_call: -
clone_size: -
cdr3_aa: CASSSAGGLGGEQYF
cdr3_nt: TGCGCCAGCAGCTCGGCCGGAGGTTTGGGCGGCGAGCAGTACTTC

j_call: TRBJ1-5
v_call: TRBV6-5
d_call: -
clone_size: once
cdr3_aa: CASSSGAGNQPQHF
cdr3_nt: TGTGCCAGCAGTTCAGGGGCTGGTAATCAGCCCCAGCATTTT

j_call: TRBJ1-3
v_call: TRBV9
d_call: -
clone_size: -
cdr3_aa: CASSVDTGSGNTIYF
cdr3_nt: TGTGCCAGCAGCGTAGATACAGGTTCTGGAAACACCATATATTTT